The 6 T cell receptor beta chains below come from one sample, sequenced in a study of cytomegalovirus exposure and HLA in healthy donors (dated by TCRdb to the late 2010s). Library construction relied on the immunoSEQ multiplex PCR assay. Imported from immuneACCESS, the table was reduced by TCRdb to in-frame sequences with V and J called. These copies leave out some clones; in studies compared against another copy, an unresolved V gene accounts for under half, and the cause of the remainder is not known. The sample yields 82,000 or so clones; just under 95% were counted once. The ten largest account for roughly 0.62% of the sample. Sequences were obtained from PBMCs. All receptors come from a man aged 18 to 30 in good health and CMV-seronegative.

V gene TRBV6-5 combines with J gene TRBJ1-2, with D maybe TRBD1 (5 bases). Deletions cut 6 bases from V and 3 bases from J, with 11 bases between. This CDR3 comprises 13 residues. CDR1 is MNHEY, CDR2 SVGAGI, per germline. CDR3 sequence reads: CASRPGRHYGYTF. CDR3 coding DNA: TGTGCCAGCAGACCAGGGCGCCACTATGGCTACACCTTC.

The CDR3 sequence: CASSGQLSNTGELFF. As DNA, the CDR3 is TGTGCCAGCAGCGGACAGTTATCGAACACCGGGGAGCTGTTTTTT. The V gene is TRBV9, the J gene TRBJ2-2; the D gene is possibly TRBD1 (5 bases). Germline CDR1 is SGDLS and CDR2 is YYNGEE. CDR3 length: 15 residues. V was shortened by 3 bases and J by 0 bases, with 9 bases between the two germline ends.

The V gene is TRBV5-4, the J gene TRBJ1-2; 8 bases are shared with TRBD1. The CDR3 runs to 15 residues. CDR1 is SGHNT and CDR2 is YYREEE in the germline V gene (reference sequence). V gave up 2 bases and J gave up 2 bases; unmatched junction bases: 5. The CDR3 here is CASSFQGALNYGYTF. CDR3 nucleotide sequence: TGTGCCAGCAGCTTTCAGGGGGCCCTGAACTATGGCTACACCTTC.

The rearrangement links TRBV6-5 to TRBJ2-7, with 8 bases identical to TRBD2. There are 16 residues in the CDR3. The V gene end was trimmed by 3 bases and the J gene end by 0 bases; junction bases not matched to a gene: 7. Per germline, CDR1 MNHEY and CDR2 SVGAGI. This CDR3 reads CASSYRTSRSSYEQYF. For the CDR3, the DNA is TGTGCCAGCAGTTATCGGACTAGCCGATCCTCCTACGAGCAGTACTTC.

The gene calls are TRBV5-4 and TRBJ2-7, with D possibly being TRBD1 (5 bases). Trimming removed 0 bases from V and 0 bases from J, with 13 bases in between. From germline, CDR1 is SGHNT and CDR2 YYREEE (reference sequence). CDR3 length: 16 residues. CDR3 in amino acids: CASSLGRRGSSYEQYF. The CDR3 DNA follows: TGTGCCAGCAGCTTGGGAAGAAGGGGCAGCTCCTACGAGCAGTACTTC.

This rearrangement joins TRBV4-1 to TRBJ2-1, with 11 positions matching TRBD2. There are 18 residues in the CDR3. Per the germline V gene, CDR1 is MGHRA and CDR2 is YSYEKL. V lost 4 bases to trimming and J lost 2 bases; unmatched junction nucleotides: 10. CDR3 coding DNA: TGCGCCAGCAGCCGCGGGGTTAGCGGGGGGGGTACCTACAATGAGCAGTTCTTC. Protein: CASSRGVSGGGTYNEQFF.